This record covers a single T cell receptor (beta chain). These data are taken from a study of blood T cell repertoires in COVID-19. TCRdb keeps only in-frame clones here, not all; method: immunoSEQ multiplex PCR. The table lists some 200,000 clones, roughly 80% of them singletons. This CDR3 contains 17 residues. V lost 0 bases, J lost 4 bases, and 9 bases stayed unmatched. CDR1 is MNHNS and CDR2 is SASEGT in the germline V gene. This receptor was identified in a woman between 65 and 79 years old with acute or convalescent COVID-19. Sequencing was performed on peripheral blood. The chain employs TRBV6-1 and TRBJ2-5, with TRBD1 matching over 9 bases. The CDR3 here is CASSEANRDRGLETQYF. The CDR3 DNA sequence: TGTGCCAGCAGTGAAGCGAATAGAGACAGGGGGTTAGAGACCCAGTACTTC.